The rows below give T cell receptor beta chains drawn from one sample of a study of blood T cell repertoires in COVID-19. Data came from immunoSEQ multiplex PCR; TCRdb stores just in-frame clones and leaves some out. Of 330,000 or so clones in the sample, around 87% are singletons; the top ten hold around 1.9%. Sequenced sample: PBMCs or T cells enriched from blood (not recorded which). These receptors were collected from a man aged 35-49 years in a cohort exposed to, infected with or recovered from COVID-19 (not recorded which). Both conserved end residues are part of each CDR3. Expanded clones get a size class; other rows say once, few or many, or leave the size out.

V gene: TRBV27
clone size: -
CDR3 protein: CASSYRSGSYYEQYF

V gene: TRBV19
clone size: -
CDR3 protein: CASSRSGGRQETQYF

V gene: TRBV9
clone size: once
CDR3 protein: CASSDRYGVPNTGELFF

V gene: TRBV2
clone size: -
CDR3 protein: CASSEVGTETGELFF

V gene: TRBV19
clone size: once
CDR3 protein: CATASRPNQPQHF

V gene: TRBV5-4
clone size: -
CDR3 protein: CASSLRGTQETQYF

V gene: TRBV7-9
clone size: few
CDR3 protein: CASSPTGVGSPLHF

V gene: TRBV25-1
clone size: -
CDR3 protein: CASSDPGQGTGELFF

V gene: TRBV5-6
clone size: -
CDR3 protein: CASSLANLAGGPNEQFF

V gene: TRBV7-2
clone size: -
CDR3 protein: CASSSPSGKGETQYF

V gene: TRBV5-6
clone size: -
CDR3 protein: CASSLSLGNTGELFF

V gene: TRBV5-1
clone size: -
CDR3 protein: CASSFGDSRYNEQFF

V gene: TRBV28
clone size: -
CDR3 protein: CASSLTQTNYGYTF

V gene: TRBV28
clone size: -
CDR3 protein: CASSLTKGLAFF

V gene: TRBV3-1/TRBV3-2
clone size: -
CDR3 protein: CASSQGQAIQHF

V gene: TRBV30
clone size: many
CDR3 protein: CAWSPATSYYNSPLHF

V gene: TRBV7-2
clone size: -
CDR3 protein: CASSLARGSNEQFF

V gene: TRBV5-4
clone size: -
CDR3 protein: CASSSGQDYGYTF

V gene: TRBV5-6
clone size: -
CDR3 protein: CASSLVPGRNTEAFF

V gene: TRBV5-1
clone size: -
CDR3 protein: CASSLGTGPEDEQFF

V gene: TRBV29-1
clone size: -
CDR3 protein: CSVGGDGYTF

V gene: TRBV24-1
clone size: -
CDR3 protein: CATRDTLNTEAFF

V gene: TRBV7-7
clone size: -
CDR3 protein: CASSQGLAGEPQYF

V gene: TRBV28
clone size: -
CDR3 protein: CASRRQLGLATNEKLFF

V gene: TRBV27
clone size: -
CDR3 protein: CASSTRGFPGNTIYF

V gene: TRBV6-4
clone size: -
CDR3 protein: CASSERESTDTQYF

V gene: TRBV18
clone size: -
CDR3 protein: CASSQGHEFGNTIYF

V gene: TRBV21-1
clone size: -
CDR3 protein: CASSKDRGRGGANTEAFF

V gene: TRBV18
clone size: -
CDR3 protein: CASSPGQIYEQYF

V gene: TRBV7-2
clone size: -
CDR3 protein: CASSPRVAGNTIYF

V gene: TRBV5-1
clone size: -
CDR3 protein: CATKQSSYNSPLHF

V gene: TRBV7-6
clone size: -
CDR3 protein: CASSSSTGTSSYEQYF

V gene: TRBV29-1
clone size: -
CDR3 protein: CSVVTGGGYEQYF

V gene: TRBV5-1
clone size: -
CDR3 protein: CASSLMAGASGRGQFF

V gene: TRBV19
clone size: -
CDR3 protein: CASSIEGRSEKLFF

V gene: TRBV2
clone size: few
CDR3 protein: CASSEAQRARSEQYF

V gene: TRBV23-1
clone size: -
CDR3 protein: CASVESSYEQYF

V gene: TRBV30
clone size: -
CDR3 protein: CAWTYRNEQFF

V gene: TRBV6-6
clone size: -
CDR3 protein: CASSYSQGAAEAFF

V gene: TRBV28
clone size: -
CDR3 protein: CASRPTSLAYNEQFF

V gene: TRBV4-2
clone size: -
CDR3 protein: CASSRGLAGGPGTGEQYF

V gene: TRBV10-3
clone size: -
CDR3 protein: CAISASGLEQFF

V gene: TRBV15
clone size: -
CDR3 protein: CATSRAVAGGLTRADTQYF

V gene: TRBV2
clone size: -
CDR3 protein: CASSEQGNTEAFF

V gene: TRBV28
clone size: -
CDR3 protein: CASRGVDYGYTF

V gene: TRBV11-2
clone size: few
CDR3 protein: CASSFRRDTGELFF

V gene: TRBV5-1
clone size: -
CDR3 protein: CASSLGGTGGGTEAFF

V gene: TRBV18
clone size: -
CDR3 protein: CASSPPGQGFEAFF

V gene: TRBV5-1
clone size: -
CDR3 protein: CASSLALGVHAYGYTF

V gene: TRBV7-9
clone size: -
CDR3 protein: CASSLTGISGNTIYF

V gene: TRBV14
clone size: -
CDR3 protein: CASSQGFREEAFF

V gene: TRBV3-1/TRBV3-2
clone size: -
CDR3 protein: CASGVAGSYNEQFF

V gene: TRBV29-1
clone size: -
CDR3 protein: CSVEGPGGTDTQYF

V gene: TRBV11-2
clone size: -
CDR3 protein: CASSLGTSGGGQFF

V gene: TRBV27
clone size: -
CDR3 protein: CASRVGRDNEQFF

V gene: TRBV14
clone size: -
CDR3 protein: CASSQDLTGELFF

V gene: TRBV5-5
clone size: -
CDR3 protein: CASSKDRPPEQYF

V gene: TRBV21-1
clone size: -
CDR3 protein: CASSKGLATYEQYF

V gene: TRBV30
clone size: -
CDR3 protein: CAWRNGARTQYF

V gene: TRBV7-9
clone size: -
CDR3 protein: CASSSPHTGRVDEQYF